This passage covers 6 T cell receptor beta chains from one sample sequenced in a study of tumor-infiltrating lymphocytes in localized non-small cell lung cancer. The table came from immunoSEQ multiplex PCR; TCRdb's copy has only in-frame clones and leaves some out. The sample yields around 9,500 clones, about 78% seen once. Sequenced: lung tumor tissue. The receptors come from a human donor with non-small cell lung cancer.

This clone appeared a single time. The chain recombines TRBV7-3 with TRBJ2-1; either TRBD1 or TRBD2 may supply D (6 bases each). Per the germline V gene, CDR1 is SGHTA and CDR2 is FQGTGA. V lost 5 bases and J lost 7, with 12 bases in between. The CDR3 is 13 amino acids. The CDR3 nucleotides read TGTGCCAGCAGCCCGGGGGCTCTAAATGAGCAGTTCTTC. As protein: CASSPGALNEQFF.

The chain uses TRBV29-1 and TRBJ2-5; either TRBD1 or TRBD2 may supply D (6 bases each). This CDR3 comprises 14 residues. Germline V gives CDR1 SQVTM, CDR2 ANQGSEA. The V gene lost 7 bases and the J gene lost 11 bases, with 26 bases spanning the gap. The CDR3 loop is CSGTTGTLTREQYF. The CDR3 DNA follows: TGCAGCGGGACAACCGGGACACTCACTCGGGAGCAGTACTTC.

CDR3 sequence: CAWSVLAHRDGYTF. As DNA, the CDR3 is TGTGCCTGGAGTGTACTGGCCCATAGGGATGGCTACACCTTC. V usage is TRBV30 and J usage is TRBJ1-2; no clear D gene. This CDR3 region has 14 residues. Germline V gene data show CDR1 as GTSNPN and CDR2 as SVGIG (reference sequence). V lost 0 bases and J lost 6, with 14 bases in between.

The chain's CDR3 is CASSYSQNGVYNEQFF. DNA for the CDR3: TGTGCCAGCAGTTACTCCCAAAACGGGGTTTACAATGAGCAGTTCTTC. J is TRBJ2-1 and V is TRBV6-5; D is perhaps TRBD2 (5 bases). CDR3 length: 16 residues. CDR1 MNHEY and CDR2 SVGAGI come from the germline V gene. V gave up 0 bases and J gave up 4 bases, with 13 bases separating them.

This clone has a handful of counts. This chain uses TRBV9 with TRBJ2-5, with D tentatively TRBD2 (6 bases). The ends were cut back, 0 bases at V and 5 bases at J, with 11 bases in the middle. The length of the CDR3 is 14 residues. Germline values: CDR1 SGDLS, CDR2 YYNGEE. The CDR3 is CASSVGAGQETQYF. For the CDR3, the DNA is TGTGCCAGCAGCGTAGGTGCGGGGCAGGAGACCCAGTACTTC.

This clone was counted only a few times. The DNA of the CDR3 is TGTGCCAGCTCACCACGAGACTCCCAAGAGACCCAGTACTTC. It translates to CASSPRDSQETQYF. The gene calls are TRBV18 and TRBJ2-5; no reliable D call. The CDR3 contains 14 residues. The V gene lost 1 base and the J gene lost 1 base, with 7 bases spanning the gap. Germline V gene data show CDR1 as KGHSH and CDR2 as LQKENI.